Each of the 14 T cell receptor beta chains below was sequenced from the same sample in a study of blood T cells in healthy people across ages. PCR was performed a second time for roughly 7 to 11 cycles using a sample-barcoded 5' primer and a J-beta primer mix. TCRdb processed the 5' RACE reads anew with MiXCR; each CDR3 protein has one entry. The sample lists around 850,000 distinct CDR3 sequences, under 40% occurring once. Source material: blood. These receptors came from a man aged 18-30 years in good health.

J is TRBJ2-3 and V is TRBV29-1; possibly TRBD1 or TRBD2 for D (6 bases each). CDR3 size: 16 residues. Germline lookup yields CDR1 SQVTM and CDR2 ANQGSEA. Trimming took off 6 bases at V and 2 bases at J, with 21 bases between the two ends. CDR3 loop: CSVGGHRGEHTDTQYF. CDR3 DNA: TGCAGCGTCGGGGGACATAGGGGGGAGCACACAGATACGCAGTATTTT.

The rearrangement uses TRBV6-2 or TRBV6-3 and TRBJ2-1; TRBD2 matches 7 bases. V dropped 0 bases and J dropped 1; count of bases not matched to a gene: 15. Per the germline V gene, CDR1 is MNHEY and CDR2 is SVGEGT. The CDR3 totals 20 residues. In DNA, the CDR3 is TGTGCCAGCAGTTACTCCCGGGTCGGCGGGGGAAACCCTTCCTACAATGAGCAGTTCTTC. This encodes CASSYSRVGGGNPSYNEQFF.

This clonotype was seen more than once but under ten times. The genes are TRBV27 and TRBJ1-2; 11 nucleotides agree with TRBD1. The germline gives CDR1 MNHEY, CDR2 SMNVEV (reference sequence). The CDR3 loop spans 11 amino acids. The V and J ends lost 11 bases and 7 bases, in that order; junction bases with no gene match: 3. The CDR3 DNA is TGTGCCGTTGGGACAGGGGGTGGCTACACCTTC. Translated, it gives CAVGTGGGYTF.

The V gene is TRBV20-1, the J gene TRBJ2-5; D may be TRBD2 (6 bases). The length of the CDR3 is 14 residues. V lost 3 bases, J lost 1 base, and 12 bases lay in between. Germline V gene data show CDR1 as DFQATT and CDR2 as SNEGSKA (reference sequence). The CDR3 reads CSASRGTVQETQYF. In nucleotides, the CDR3 is TGCAGTGCTAGCCGCGGGACGGTCCAAGAGACCCAGTACTTC.

A note on this clonotype: Its ends do not fully match the called genes, so a read error is possible. V usage is TRBV28 and J usage is TRBJ2-7; 10 bases fit TRBD1. This CDR3 is 15 amino acids long. In germline, CDR1 is MDHEN, CDR2 SYDVKM. CDR3 region: CASSLRDRGRNEQYF. CDR3 bases: TGCGCCAGCAGTTTACGGGACAGGGGCCGCAATGAGCAGTACTTC.

The CDR3, as DNA: TGTGCCAGCAGGCGGGACGTCCAATATAATTCACCCCTCCACTTT. Amino acids: CASRRDVQYNSPLHF. This chain uses TRBV12-3 or TRBV12-4 with TRBJ1-6; D is perhaps TRBD1 (5 bases). This CDR3 is 15 amino acids long. Trimming cost V 6 bases and J 4 bases, with 13 bases left between them.

In regard to this clonotype: At one end, the junction sequence differs from germline, possibly due to a read error. The rearrangement links TRBV25-1 to TRBJ1-1; 7 nucleotides match TRBD1. CDR1 and CDR2 (germline): MGHDK, SYGVNS. There are 14 residues in the CDR3. The CDR3 DNA reads TGTGCCAGCAGGGAATTTGACAGGGCGACTGAAGCTTTCTTT. Residues: CASREFDRATEAFF.

The chain's CDR3 is CASSKWREETQYF. CDR3 bases: TGTGCCAGCTCCAAGTGGAGGGAAGAGACCCAGTACTTC. The chain is built from TRBV28 and TRBJ2-5, with D tentatively TRBD2 (6 bases). The V gene's germline CDR1 is MDHEN and CDR2 SYDVKM. CDR3 length: 13 amino acids. Trimming removed 8 bases from V and 3 bases from J, with 13 bases in between.

This chain joins TRBV7-2 and TRBJ2-7; D ambiguous. The better agreement between TRBJ2-5 and the DNA end casts doubt on the J call. Germline V gene data show CDR1 as SGHTA and CDR2 as FQGNSA. The CDR3 runs 14 residues. CDR3 nucleotides: TGTGCCAGCAGCCAAAAAACGGCCGGGGAGACCCAGTACTTC. It codes for CASSQKTAGETQYF.

The rearrangement links TRBV25-1 to TRBJ2-5; 11 positions match TRBD2. The end of the DNA fits TRBJ2-7 better, so the J call may be wrong. Germline V gene data show CDR1 as MGHDK and CDR2 as SYGVNS. This CDR3 is 19 amino acids long. The CDR3 protein is CASSGDRVLAGGIPYEQYF. CDR3 DNA sequence: TGTGCCAGCAGTGGGGACAGGGTTCTAGCGGGGGGAATTCCGTACGAGCAGTACTTC.

This clonotype has just a few counts. This chain connects TRBV12-3 or TRBV12-4 to TRBJ1-4; 9 nucleotides line up with TRBD1. J gave up 0 bases and V 5 bases, and 10 bases lay outside the gene matches. The CDR3 sequence is 18 residues long. The CDR3 bases are TGTGCCAGCAGTCCGCGGACAGGGGCAGTCCCAACTAATGAAAAACTGTTTTTT. It translates to CASSPRTGAVPTNEKLFF.

This clonotype was seen a few times. The genes are TRBV21-1 and TRBJ1-1; the D call in the table, TRBD1, was not verified against the DNA. TRBV21-1 is a pseudogene locus. The CDR3 has 16 amino acids. The CDR3 DNA reads TGTGCCAGCAGCAAAGCGCTTGGGGGATGGACCACTGAAGCTTTCTTT. Amino acids: CASSKALGGWTTEAFF.

The chain employs TRBV29-1 and TRBJ1-2, with 10 nucleotides matching TRBD1. With 4 bases clipped from V and 7 bases from J, the junction kept 3 bases outside the gene matches. The germline gives CDR1 SQVTM, CDR2 ANQGSEA. The CDR3 contains 12 residues. CDR3 in amino acids: CSVGTGGTGYTF. The CDR3 bases are TGCAGCGTTGGGACAGGGGGTACTGGCTACACCTTC.

The table lists this clonotype with a few counts. The genes are TRBV30 and TRBJ2-7, with TRBD1 matching over 7 bases. The V gene end was trimmed by 3 bases and the J gene end by 5 bases; junction bases not matched to a gene: 4. This CDR3 contains 12 residues. The germline CDR1 and CDR2 sequences are GTSNPN and SVGIG (reference sequence). The CDR3 loop reads CAWSVTGNEQYF. The DNA for the CDR3 is TGTGCCTGGAGCGTGACAGGGAACGAGCAGTACTTC.